This TCR beta chain stems from a study of identical twins. Notes on the study in general: Cross-sectional statistics, not tracking of the same donors, supported the conclusions.

V was clipped by 1 base and J by 0 bases, with 13 bases between them. This CDR3 spans 17 amino acids. Per the germline V gene, CDR1 is MDHEN and CDR2 is SYDVKM. This clonotype was detected many times. Its target is unknown. TCRdb re-called the 5' RACE reads with MiXCR, one entry per CDR3 protein. The sample gives about 240,000 distinct CDR3 sequences, roughly 13% of which show up once; under 4.5% is in the top ten. The data were also submitted as part of a second study, on yellow fever vaccine responses in identical twins.

This TCR derives from a woman younger than 30 in good health. Sequencing used memory (CD45RO+) T cells sorted from blood. V is TRBV28 and J is TRBJ2-1; D is undetermined. Here the CDR3 reads CASSLFWQASSYNEQFF. The CDR3 DNA reads TGTGCCAGCAGTTTATTTTGGCAAGCGAGCTCCTACAATGAGCAGTTCTTC.